These 17 T cell receptor beta chains were sequenced from one sample in a study of Ad26.COV2.S vaccination and SARS-CoV-2 variants. The treatment was: some 19 received Ad26.COV2.S at low or high dose, single or two shots; roughly 5 received placebo; per-sample allocation not given. Sampling was done on day 63 after the first vaccine or placebo injection. Libraries were prepared by immunoSEQ multiplex PCR; TCRdb keeps only in-frame clonotypes and omits some of them. The table lists 200,000 to 300,000 clones, around 85% of them singletons, with less than 3% in the top ten. The sample in question was peripheral blood, obtained in a trial of Ad26.COV2.S vaccine versus placebo. All receptors come from a person aged 18-65 years who received the Ad26.COV2.S COVID-19 vaccine or a placebo.

The J gene is TRBJ2-3, the V gene TRBV5-1; D call uncertain. The V end was cut by 4 bases, the J end by 3 bases, with 21 bases between. The V gene's germline CDR1 is SGHRS and CDR2 YFSETQ. This CDR3 has 17 residues. The CDR3 nucleotides read TGCGCCAGCAGCCTCTCAAGACGGTTGGGGATAACAGATACGCAGTATTTT. Residues: CASSLSRRLGITDTQYF.

This chain uses TRBV5-1 with TRBJ2-3, with unresolved D. CDR1 is SGHRS, CDR2 YFSETQ, per germline. The CDR3 is 15 amino acids. Between the trimmed V and J ends, which lost 0 bases and 0 bases, there was a span of 8 bases. CDR3 nucleotide sequence: TGCGCCAGCAGCTTGGCCCAGGCTAGCACAGATACGCAGTATTTT. Its translation is CASSLAQASTDTQYF.

The genes are TRBV11-2 and TRBJ1-2; D not certain. Germline V lookup: CDR1 SGHAT, CDR2 FQNNGV. The length of the CDR3 is 14 residues. V dropped 5 bases and J dropped 8 bases, with 18 bases sitting between them. Here the CDR3 DNA reads TGTGCCAGCAGCCCAATCGACCGGCGAAGGGGCTACACCTTC. This encodes CASSPIDRRRGYTF.

This chain connects TRBV7-6 to TRBJ2-7; D not certain. CDR3 length: 13 amino acids. V shed 1 base and J shed 0 bases, with 4 bases lying between them. CDR1 is SGHVS, CDR2 FNYEAQ, per germline. CDR3 sequence reads: CASSLDSSYEQYF. The CDR3 bases are TGTGCCAGCAGCTTAGACAGCTCCTACGAGCAGTACTTC.

The chain carries TRBV6-5 and TRBJ1-1, with D possibly being TRBD1 (5 bases). Trimming stripped 4 bases from V and 5 bases from J, with 11 bases between. The CDR3 is 13 residues long. Germline V gene lookup returns CDR1 MNHEY and CDR2 SVGAGI. The CDR3 DNA reads as TGTGCCAGCAGTTCCAAGGGGTATACTGAAGCTTTCTTT. This codes for CASSSKGYTEAFF.

The rearrangement uses TRBV6-5 and TRBJ2-1, with TRBD2 matching 8 bases. Per germline, CDR1 MNHEY and CDR2 SVGAGI. With V trimmed by 0 bases and J by 9 bases, 7 bases remained unmatched. The CDR3 totals 15 residues. The CDR3 DNA reads as TGTGCCAGCAGTTACTCGCCGGGAGGGCGTGGTGAGCAGTTCTTC. This gives the protein CASSYSPGGRGEQFF.

The chain links TRBV27 to TRBJ1-1; no clear D gene. The CDR3 covers 16 residues. V lost 0 bases and J 6 bases, leaving 17 bases between the germline ends. CDR1 is MNHEY and CDR2 is SMNVEV in the germline V gene (reference sequence). The CDR3 is CASSLSLTMVRSEAFF. Here the CDR3 DNA reads TGTGCCAGCAGTTTATCTCTAACCATGGTGCGGTCTGAAGCTTTCTTT.

The chain couples TRBV7-2 to TRBJ1-2; D gene uncertain. Germline assignment: CDR1 SGHTA and CDR2 FQGNSA. CDR3 size: 14 residues. Trimming took 3 bases from V and 4 from J, leaving 12 bases between them. CDR3 nucleotide sequence: TGTGCCAGCAGCTTCTCGACAAGCACCTATGGCTACACCTTC. Translation gives CASSFSTSTYGYTF.

The chain joins TRBV25-1 to TRBJ1-1; unclear D gene. This CDR3 region has 13 residues. Between the trimmed V and J ends, which lost 5 bases and 0 bases, there was a span of 7 bases. Germline CDR1 and CDR2: MGHDK and SYGVNS. CDR3 nucleotide sequence: TGTGCCAGCAGTATCGAGGTGAACACTGAAGCTTTCTTT. It codes for CASSIEVNTEAFF.

The chain recombines TRBV9 with TRBJ2-3, with 7 bases that match TRBD2. V shed 0 bases, J shed 11 bases, and the junction held 9 bases outside the gene matches. This CDR3 is 14 amino acids long. Germline lookup yields CDR1 SGDLS and CDR2 YYNGEE. The CDR3: CASSVVASGSGQYF. CDR3 DNA: TGTGCCAGCAGCGTAGTAGCTAGCGGTTCGGGGCAGTATTTT.

The rearrangement joins TRBV10-3 to TRBJ2-3; 13 bases align to TRBD2. With V trimmed by 6 bases and J by 4 bases, 4 bases remained unmatched. The CDR3 sequence is 15 residues long. Germline assignment: CDR1 ENHRY and CDR2 SYGVKD. Here the CDR3 DNA reads TGTGCCATCAGGGGGACTAGCGGGAACGCAGATACGCAGTATTTT. Amino acids: CAIRGTSGNADTQYF.

The J gene is TRBJ2-2, the V gene TRBV13; 8 positions agree with TRBD1. The CDR3 extends over 15 amino acids. Germline V CDR1 and CDR2: PRHDT, FYEKMQ (reference sequence). The V and J ends lost 4 bases and 3 bases, in that order; junction bases with no gene match: 4. The CDR3 region has the DNA TGTGCCAGCAGCTCCTGGACAGGGCACACCGGGGAGCTGTTTTTT. Protein sequence: CASSSWTGHTGELFF.

This chain joins TRBV21-1 and TRBJ1-2; TRBD1 is the table's D call and was not checked against the DNA. TRBV21-1 is a listed pseudogene. The CDR3 is 15 amino acids. The CDR3 DNA reads TGTGCTAGCAGGGAAAACAGGGGAAGGGGCTATAGCTACACCTTC. Amino acid sequence: CASRENRGRGYSYTF.

The J gene is TRBJ2-3, the V gene TRBV30, with TRBD2 matching over 15 bases. Germline V CDR1 and CDR2: GTSNPN, SVGIG (reference sequence). The length of the CDR3 is 18 residues. J lost 3 bases, V lost 4 bases, and 11 bases had no gene match. The CDR3 region is CAWKEGLAGGPWTDTQYF. For the CDR3, the DNA is TGTGCCTGGAAGGAAGGACTAGCGGGAGGGCCATGGACAGATACGCAGTATTTT.

This clone has only one observation. This sequence joins TRBV7-9 and TRBJ2-7; 7 bases line up with TRBD1. The germline CDR1 and CDR2 sequences are SEHNR and FQNEAQ (reference sequence). The CDR3 totals 15 residues. The junction had 8 bases not matched to a gene; V was cut back by 5 bases and J by 1 base. As DNA, the CDR3 is TGTGCCAGCAGCACCCCCGCGACAGGGTCCTACGAGCAGTACTTC. It translates to CASSTPATGSYEQYF.

V and J are TRBV9 and TRBJ1-2; TRBD1 aligns across 10 bases. After removal of 0 bases from V and 7 bases from J, the junction contained 3 bases not matched to a gene. The CDR3 is 14 amino acids. Germline CDR1 and CDR2: SGDLS and YYNGEE. DNA of the CDR3: TGTGCCAGCAGCGTAGGTGACAGGGGGCCTGGCTACACCTTC. This encodes CASSVGDRGPGYTF. Looking up the rest from reference TRBV9 and TRBJ1-2 gives the full variable domain: DSGVTQTPKHLITATGQRVTLRCSPRSGDLSVYWYQQSLDQGLQFLIQYYNGEERAKGNILERFSAQQFPDLHSELNLSSLELGDSALYFCASSVGDRGPGYTFGSGTRLTVV.

This chain links TRBV7-2 with TRBJ1-5; 7 bases match TRBD1. The V gene's germline CDR1 is SGHTA and CDR2 FQGNSA. With V trimmed by 6 bases and J by 0 bases, 5 bases remained unmatched. The CDR3 length is 15 residues. The CDR3 DNA reads TGTGCCAGCAGACAAGGACAGGTTAGCAATCAGCCCCAGCATTTT. Translated: CASRQGQVSNQPQHF.